Below, 4 T cell receptor beta chains from the same sample are listed, as sequenced in a study of cytotoxic CD8 clonotypes in ibrutinib-treated CLL. Assay: immunoSEQ multiplex PCR; the TCRdb copy retains only in-frame clones and omits some. The profile shows about 68,000 clones, around 82% of them singletons. Sequencing used PBMCs, obtained at disease progression, from a patient treated with ibrutinib. The receptor source for this set is a human donor with chronic lymphocytic leukemia.

V gene TRBV19 combines with J gene TRBJ1-2, with a possible D match to TRBD1 (5 bases). The germline gives CDR1 LNHDA, CDR2 SQIVND (reference sequence). CDR3 size: 14 residues. Trimming removed 5 bases at V and 4 bases at J, with 14 bases between. The CDR3 loop is CASSPFKGAYGYTF. CDR3 nucleotides: TGTGCCAGTAGTCCCTTCAAAGGGGCCTATGGCTACACCTTC.

This clone was seen repeatedly, ten times or more. V is TRBV4-2 and J is TRBJ1-1; possible D gene TRBD1, 6 bases. CDR1 and CDR2 (germline): LGHNA, YNFKEQ. V lost 0 bases to trimming and J lost 4 bases, with 15 bases between them. The CDR3 has 16 residues. CDR3 sequence reads: CASSQEQGEGVTEAFF. As DNA, the CDR3 is TGTGCCAGCAGCCAAGAACAGGGAGAAGGGGTCACTGAAGCTTTCTTT.

This clone has only one observation. The chain is built from TRBV2 and TRBJ1-1; perhaps TRBD1 as D (5 bases). The CDR3 is 15 residues long. Germline loops: CDR1 SNHLY, CDR2 FYNNEI. Deletions cut 7 bases from V and 0 bases from J, with 15 bases between. CDR3 sequence: CASTPTGRLNTEAFF. For the CDR3, the DNA is TGTGCCAGCACCCCAACGGGACGGTTGAACACTGAAGCTTTCTTT. Filled out from reference TRBV2 and TRBJ1-1, the complete variable domain reads EPEVTQTPSHQVTQMGQEVILRCVPISNHLYFYWYRQILGQKVEFLVSFYNNEISEKSEIFDDQFSVERPDGSNFTLKIRSTKLEDSAMYFCASTPTGRLNTEAFFGQGTRLTVV.

In this sample, this clone turned up a few times. V gene TRBV10-1 combines with J gene TRBJ1-2; TRBD1 might be the D (5 bases). The CDR3 has 13 amino acids. Trimming removed 6 bases at V and 2 bases at J, with 10 bases between. The germline V gene encodes CDR1 WNHNN and CDR2 SYGVQD (reference sequence). This CDR3 reads CASSRDGNYGYTF. The CDR3, as DNA: TGCGCCAGCAGCAGGGACGGCAACTATGGCTACACCTTC.